What follows are 32 T cell receptor beta chains derived from one specimen sequenced in a study of shared clonotypes between healthy human individuals. The assay was immunoSEQ multiplex PCR, and TCRdb's table has in-frame clones only and misses some. The sample yields around 2,100,000 clones, less than 95% seen once. It was CD45RO-negative cells, positively selected for CCR7, that made up naive CD8 cells, with terminally differentiated effector memory CD45RA+ cells excluded. What was sequenced was naive CD8+ T cells sorted from blood. The receptors were sampled from a man between 18 and 29 years old in good health.

The gene calls are TRBV5-1 and TRBJ2-5; perhaps TRBD1 as D (6 bases). The CDR3 spans 14 residues. In germline, CDR1 is SGHRS, CDR2 YFSETQ. V lost 1 base and J lost 2, with 9 bases in between. The CDR3 DNA is TGCGCCAGCAGCTTGTACGACAGGCAAGAGACCCAGTACTTC. It encodes CASSLYDRQETQYF.

This chain joins TRBV7-6 and TRBJ2-5; D is unresolved. Trimming took 6 bases from V and 10 from J, leaving 12 bases between them. There are 11 residues in the CDR3. Germline values: CDR1 SGHVS, CDR2 FNYEAQ. The CDR3 loop reads CASSSDALQYF. The CDR3 region has the DNA TGTGCCAGCAGTTCTGACGCGCTCCAGTACTTC.

The V call is TRBV10-1, the J call TRBJ2-7; TRBD1 agrees at 10 bases. Trimming removed 5 bases from V and 1 base from J; junction bases left unmatched: 5. Per the germline V gene, CDR1 is WNHNN and CDR2 is SYGVQD (reference sequence). This CDR3 has 15 residues. The CDR3 DNA reads TGCGCCAGCAGTCCGGGACAGGGGAAATCCTACGAGCAGTACTTC. As protein: CASSPGQGKSYEQYF.

The V gene is TRBV5-6, the J gene TRBJ2-5; 9 nucleotides agree with TRBD1. The trim removed 0 bases at V and 0 bases at J, leaving 3 bases unmatched. The CDR3 extends over 16 amino acids. Germline V CDR1 and CDR2: SGHDT, YYEEEE. Written as DNA, the CDR3 is TGTGCCAGCAGCTTGGGGGGACAGGGATACCAAGAGACCCAGTACTTC. This codes for CASSLGGQGYQETQYF.

This clone turned up a few times. The rearrangement joins TRBV14 to TRBJ2-2; D not resolved. CDR1 and CDR2 from the germline V gene are SGHDN and FVKESK. The CDR3 has 15 amino acids. V shed 1 base and J shed 1 base, with 7 bases lying between them. DNA of the CDR3: TGTGCCAGCAGCCAAGGAACGGAGAACACCGGGGAGCTGTTTTTT. Translated: CASSQGTENTGELFF.

V gene TRBV19 combines with J gene TRBJ2-6; perhaps TRBD1 as D (6 bases). The CDR3 sequence is 13 residues long. V was trimmed by 8 bases and J by 2 bases, leaving 7 bases between them. Germline loops: CDR1 LNHDA, CDR2 SQIVND (reference sequence). DNA for the CDR3: TGTGCCAGTTGGGGGCCTGGGGCCAACGTCCTGACTTTC. This sequence encodes CASWGPGANVLTF.

The chain has TRBV7-2 and TRBJ1-2, with D maybe TRBD1 (6 bases). Germline values: CDR1 SGHTA, CDR2 FQGNSA. V lost 6 bases and J 3 bases, leaving 11 bases between the germline ends. The CDR3 has 13 residues. Here the CDR3 reads CASSWDTDYGYTF. The CDR3, as DNA: TGTGCCAGCAGTTGGGACACTGACTATGGCTACACCTTC.

V usage is TRBV9 and J usage is TRBJ2-3; the D gene could be TRBD1 or TRBD2 (7 bases each). Trimming left V 2 bases short and J 5 bases short, with 18 bases between. Germline lookup yields CDR1 SGDLS and CDR2 YYNGEE. The CDR3 loop spans 16 amino acids. The CDR3 bases are TGTGCCAGCAGCGTGGGGAGGGGGCGAGGAAGAGATACGCAGTATTTT. Protein product: CASSVGRGRGRDTQYF.

The chain employs TRBV7-9 and TRBJ2-7; D perhaps matches TRBD1 (6 bases). The CDR3 totals 15 residues. Germline V lookup: CDR1 SEHNR, CDR2 FQNEAQ (reference sequence). V was clipped by 5 bases and J by 0 bases, with 14 bases between them. CDR3 protein: CASSHRQEFSYEQYF. The CDR3 DNA reads as TGTGCCAGCAGCCACCGACAGGAATTCTCCTACGAGCAGTACTTC.

The rearrangement joins TRBV27 to TRBJ2-1; possibly TRBD1 or TRBD2 for D (5 bases each). Germline V lookup: CDR1 MNHEY, CDR2 SMNVEV (reference sequence). Between the trimmed V and J ends, which lost 7 bases and 4 bases, there was a span of 20 bases. The CDR3 covers 16 residues. DNA of the CDR3: TGTGCCAGCACCACCTCACCGGGGACGGCTTACAATGAGCAGTTCTTC. Its translation: CASTTSPGTAYNEQFF.

The chain couples TRBV4-3 to TRBJ2-3, with TRBD2 identical over 9 bases. The germline V gene has CDR1 LGHNA and CDR2 YSLEER. The CDR3 loop spans 17 amino acids. The V gene end was trimmed by 2 bases and the J gene end by 1 base; junction bases not matched to a gene: 7. CDR3 nucleotide sequence: TGCGCCAGCAGCCAATTGGTAGCGGGAGAGGGCACAGATACGCAGTATTTT. Translated, it gives CASSQLVAGEGTDTQYF.

A word on this clone: Different DNA sequences within this sample yield the same CDR3. The chain is built from TRBV7-9 and TRBJ2-3, with D perhaps given as TRBD1 or TRBD2 (5 bases each). The germline V and J ends were trimmed by 2 bases and 3 bases, with 9 bases remaining between them. Germline V CDR1 and CDR2: SEHNR, FQNEAQ (reference sequence). There are 14 residues in the CDR3. This CDR3 reads CASSLLGGTDTQYF. The DNA for the CDR3 is TGTGCCAGCAGCTTACTTGGGGGAACAGATACGCAGTATTTT.

The V and J genes are TRBV2 and TRBJ2-7; TRBD1 aligns across 9 bases. V shed 6 bases, J shed 5 bases, and the junction held 8 bases outside the gene matches. Germline CDR1 reads SNHLY; CDR2 reads FYNNEI. This CDR3 is built from 14 residues. The DNA for the CDR3 is TGTGCCAGCAGAGAACAGGGGGCGAGCGACGAGCAGTACTTC. As protein: CASREQGASDEQYF.

The chain is built from TRBV6-1 and TRBJ1-4; D might be TRBD1 (6 bases). Between the trimmed V and J ends, which lost 3 bases and 3 bases, there was a span of 20 bases. Germline loops: CDR1 MNHNS, CDR2 SASEGT. The CDR3 loop spans 18 amino acids. The DNA for the CDR3 is TGTGCCAGCAGTGATGGTCCAGGGGATCGAGTTTCTAATGAAAAACTGTTTTTT. It encodes CASSDGPGDRVSNEKLFF.

This chain joins TRBV5-1 and TRBJ1-3; tentatively, D is TRBD1 (5 bases). The V end lost 1 base, the J end lost 2 bases, and 13 bases lay between the germline ends. Per germline, CDR1 SGHRS and CDR2 YFSETQ. CDR3 length: 16 amino acids. The CDR3, as DNA: TGCGCCAGCAGCTTGCCGCAGGGAATAGCTGGAAACACCATATATTTT. Translating gives CASSLPQGIAGNTIYF.

This clone was found once. The chain joins TRBV15 to TRBJ2-3; 7 bases fit TRBD2. The CDR3 has 12 residues. Per the germline V gene, CDR1 is LNHNV and CDR2 is YYDKDF (reference sequence). V dropped 5 bases and J dropped 6; count of bases not matched to a gene: 2. CDR3 protein: CATSLGGDTQYF. CDR3 DNA: TGTGCCACCAGCCTGGGGGGGGATACGCAGTATTTT.

J is TRBJ2-7 and V is TRBV27; D gene uncertain. The CDR3 extends over 16 amino acids. The germline V gene has CDR1 MNHEY and CDR2 SMNVEV (reference sequence). Between the trimmed V and J ends, which lost 5 bases and 5 bases, there was a span of 22 bases. The CDR3 sequence: CASSPSVGPILHEQYF. As DNA, the CDR3 is TGTGCCAGCAGTCCTAGTGTGGGTCCTATTCTTCACGAGCAGTACTTC.

As concerns this clone: Other DNA sequences in this sample translate to the same CDR3. The genes are TRBV28 and TRBJ2-7, with 14 bases aligning to TRBD2. CDR3 length equals 15 residues. The trim removed 6 bases at V and 3 bases at J, leaving 4 bases unmatched. The germline V gene has CDR1 MDHEN and CDR2 SYDVKM. This CDR3 reads CASSPGLAGGYEQYF. Written as DNA, the CDR3 is TGTGCCAGCAGCCCCGGACTAGCGGGGGGCTACGAGCAGTACTTC. Variable domain in full (rest from reference TRBV28 and TRBJ2-7): DVKVTQSSRYLVKRTGEKVFLECVQDMDHENMFWYRQDPGLGLRLIYFSYDVKMKEKGDIPEGYSVSREKKERFSLILESASTNQTSMYLCASSPGLAGGYEQYFGPGTRLTVT.

The chain links TRBV4-1 to TRBJ2-2, with D possibly TRBD2 on 6 matching bases. Germline loops: CDR1 MGHRA, CDR2 YSYEKL. The CDR3 spans 16 residues. The V end was cut by 5 bases, the J end by 8 bases, with 21 bases between. CDR3 DNA: TGCGCCAGCAGCTTCCGGTCGGGCGGGGTAGGGGGGGAGCTGTTTTTT. Its translation: CASSFRSGGVGGELFF.

The chain combines TRBV28 with TRBJ2-3; either TRBD1 or TRBD2 may fit D (5 bases each). This CDR3 is built from 16 residues. Germline loops: CDR1 MDHEN, CDR2 SYDVKM. Trimming removed 3 bases at V and 3 bases at J, with 16 bases between. CDR3 coding DNA: TGTGCCAGCAGTTTCATCTACGGGGCCGGGACAGATACGCAGTATTTT. Translation: CASSFIYGAGTDTQYF.

V and J are TRBV9 and TRBJ1-1; no firm D call. The CDR3 is made up of 15 amino acids. In germline, CDR1 is SGDLS, CDR2 YYNGEE. The V end lost 0 bases, the J end lost 2 bases, and 11 bases lay between the germline ends. CDR3 residues: CASSVADMSNTEAFF. The CDR3 bases are TGTGCCAGCAGCGTAGCTGACATGTCTAACACTGAAGCTTTCTTT.

The chain has TRBV7-2 and TRBJ1-5; D gene ambiguous. The CDR3 runs to 13 residues. Germline CDR1 SGHTA, CDR2 FQGNSA. Trimming took off 5 bases at V and 2 bases at J, with 7 bases between the two ends. CDR3 nucleotides: TGTGCCAGCAGCCGGCCGGGCAATCAGCCCCAGCATTTT. Translation: CASSRPGNQPQHF.

The rearrangement joins TRBV4-1 to TRBJ2-7, with 9 positions matching TRBD1. This CDR3 has 17 residues. Germline CDR1 reads MGHRA; CDR2 reads YSYEKL. The J segment lost 6 bases and the V segment lost 0 bases, leaving 12 bases of the junction unmatched. The CDR3 reads CASSQESLGTGFGEQYF. CDR3 DNA sequence: TGCGCCAGCAGCCAAGAATCGTTAGGGACAGGGTTCGGCGAGCAGTACTTC.

This clone was seen only once. The chain carries TRBV27 and TRBJ1-6, with D possibly being TRBD1 (5 bases). The CDR3 length is 14 residues. V lost 4 bases to trimming and J lost 6 bases, with 10 bases between them. The germline CDR1 and CDR2 sequences are MNHEY and SMNVEV (reference sequence). CDR3 nucleotides: TGTGCCAGCAGTTCTCGGGGCCTTAATTCACCCCTCCACTTT. Amino acids: CASSSRGLNSPLHF.

This clone was recorded only once. In the same sample, other DNA sequences code for this CDR3. This chain uses TRBV9 with TRBJ2-2; D not resolved. This CDR3 is 11 amino acids long. Germline V gives CDR1 SGDLS, CDR2 YYNGEE. V lost 7 bases and J lost 6, with 7 bases in between. CDR3 bases: TGTGCCAGCTCCGGCGCCGGGGAGCTGTTTTTT. It specifies CASSGAGELFF.

This clone has a single count. The chain recombines TRBV9 with TRBJ2-1, with 10 bases fitting TRBD2. Germline assignment: CDR1 SGDLS and CDR2 YYNGEE. The CDR3 length is 17 residues. V gave up 4 bases and J gave up 1 base; unmatched junction bases: 8. In DNA form, the CDR3 reads TGTGCCAGCAGCCTAGAGCGGGGGGGTATTTCCTACAATGAGCAGTTCTTC. Its protein product is CASSLERGGISYNEQFF.

The chain links TRBV9 to TRBJ2-2, with 8 nucleotides matching TRBD2. This CDR3 is built from 16 residues. Losses at the gene ends were 4 bases for V and 5 bases for J; bases not matched to a gene: 10. The V gene's germline CDR1 is SGDLS and CDR2 YYNGEE. The chain's CDR3 is CASSPSSGGQTGELFF. For the CDR3, the DNA is TGTGCCAGCAGCCCCTCCTCGGGGGGGCAAACCGGGGAGCTGTTTTTT.

The J gene is TRBJ2-5, the V gene TRBV14; D is uncertain. The CDR3 has 17 residues. Germline assignment: CDR1 SGHDN and CDR2 FVKESK. The germline V and J ends were trimmed by 0 bases and 7 bases, with 21 bases remaining between them. The CDR3 nucleotides read TGTGCCAGCAGCCAAGATTCCGGAGCTATCTTTAGTGTGACCCAGTACTTC. It yields the protein CASSQDSGAIFSVTQYF.

The rearrangement links TRBV14 to TRBJ2-7, with D perhaps TRBD1 (6 bases). The CDR3 is 17 residues long. Deletions cut 4 bases from V and 0 bases from J, with 19 bases between. CDR1 and CDR2 from the germline V gene are SGHDN and FVKESK. CDR3 coding DNA: TGTGCCAGCAGCCGATCTATAGGACACAGGGACTCCTACGAGCAGTACTTC. Encoded protein: CASSRSIGHRDSYEQYF.

The J gene is TRBJ2-7, the V gene TRBV14; a possible D gene is TRBD2 (7 bases). The germline V gene has CDR1 SGHDN and CDR2 FVKESK. V gave up 1 base and J gave up 3 bases, with 16 bases separating them. CDR3 length: 16 amino acids. The CDR3 region is CASSQGWERDIYEQYF. The CDR3 DNA reads TGTGCCAGCAGCCAAGGGTGGGAGCGGGACATCTACGAGCAGTACTTC. The complete variable domain, with remaining parts taken from reference TRBV14 and TRBJ2-7, reads EAGVTQFPSHSVIEKGQTVTLRCDPISGHDNLYWYRRVMGKEIKFLLHFVKESKQDESGMPNNRFLAERTGGTYSTLKVQPAELEDSGVYFCASSQGWERDIYEQYFGPGTRLTVT.

This clone was recorded only once. The V and J genes are TRBV4-3 and TRBJ1-4; possibly TRBD1 for D (6 bases). Deletions cut 5 bases from V and 4 bases from J, with 14 bases between. Germline V CDR1 and CDR2: LGHNA, YSLEER. CDR3 length: 15 residues. The CDR3, as DNA: TGCGCCAGCAGCATGGGCGGGGGGCTTAATGAAAAACTGTTTTTT. Protein: CASSMGGGLNEKLFF.

This chain connects TRBV19 to TRBJ2-3; 7 bases line up with TRBD2. CDR3 length equals 14 residues. Trimming took 1 base from V and 8 from J; bases not matched to a gene: 6. The germline V gene encodes CDR1 LNHDA and CDR2 SQIVND (reference sequence). The CDR3 protein is CASSIGQGGGTQYF. Written as DNA, the CDR3 is TGTGCCAGTAGTATAGGGCAGGGCGGGGGTACGCAGTATTTT.